This TCR beta chain was recorded in a study of T cell responses to AZD1222 COVID-19 vaccine. The table came from immunoSEQ multiplex PCR; TCRdb's copy has only in-frame clones and leaves some out. The profile shows 95,000 to 100,000 clones, about 86% of them singletons. V was pared by 5 bases and J by 5 bases, with 11 bases of the junction left unmatched. CDR3 length equals 15 residues. CDR1 SEHNR and CDR2 FQNEAQ come from the germline V gene (reference sequence). The genes are TRBV7-9 and TRBJ1-2; 7 nucleotides match TRBD1. Here the sequenced sample was peripheral blood, taken on day 0 of AZD1222 vaccination. The clonotype comes from an adult in good health. The CDR3 region has the DNA TGTGCCAGCAGCCCTACAGGGGAATTCGGGTATGGCTACACCTTC. It specifies CASSPTGEFGYGYTF.